This TCR beta chain was profiled in a study of T cells after yellow fever vaccination. This clonotype was seen many times. TCRdb analysed the 5' RACE reads with MiXCR anew, one entry per CDR3 protein. Of hundreds of thousands of distinct CDR3 sequences listed, around 3.6% are singletons. Germline V gene sequence: CDR1 SNHLY, CDR2 FYNNEI. V trimming: 6 bases; J trimming: 10 bases; junction bases outside the gene matches: 14. The CDR3 length is 14 residues. This specimen consisted of PBMCs, obtained on the day of the yellow fever booster vaccination. V gene TRBV2 combines with J gene TRBJ1-1, with 7 bases identical to TRBD1. The receptor comes from a man aged 18 to 30 who received the YFV17D yellow fever vaccine. DNA of the CDR3: TGTGCCAGCAGGGCGCATTACCTCCGACAGGGAGCTTTCTTT. Protein sequence: CASRAHYLRQGAFF.